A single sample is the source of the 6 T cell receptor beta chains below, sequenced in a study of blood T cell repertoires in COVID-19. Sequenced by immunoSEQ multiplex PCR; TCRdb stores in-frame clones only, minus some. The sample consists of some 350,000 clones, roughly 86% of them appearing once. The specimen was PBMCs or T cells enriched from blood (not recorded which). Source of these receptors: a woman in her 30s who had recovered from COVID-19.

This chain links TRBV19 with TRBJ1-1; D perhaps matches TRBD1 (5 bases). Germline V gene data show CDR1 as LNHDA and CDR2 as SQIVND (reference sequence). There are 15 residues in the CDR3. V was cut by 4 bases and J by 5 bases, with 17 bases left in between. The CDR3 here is CASSKWSGGQTEAFF. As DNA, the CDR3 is TGTGCCAGTAGTAAATGGTCGGGGGGTCAGACTGAAGCTTTCTTT.

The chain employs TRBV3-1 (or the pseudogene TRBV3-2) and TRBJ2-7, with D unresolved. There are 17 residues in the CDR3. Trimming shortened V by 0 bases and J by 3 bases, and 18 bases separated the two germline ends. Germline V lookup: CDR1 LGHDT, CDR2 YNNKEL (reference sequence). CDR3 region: CASSQDVWAFQNYEQYF. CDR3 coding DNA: TGTGCCAGCAGCCAAGATGTCTGGGCCTTCCAGAACTACGAGCAGTACTTC.

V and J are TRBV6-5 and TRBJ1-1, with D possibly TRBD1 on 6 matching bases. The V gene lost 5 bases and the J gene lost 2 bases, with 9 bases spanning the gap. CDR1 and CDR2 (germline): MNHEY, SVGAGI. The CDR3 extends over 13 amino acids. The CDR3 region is CASSTGLNTEAFF. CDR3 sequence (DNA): TGTGCCAGCAGTACAGGGTTAAACACTGAAGCTTTCTTT.

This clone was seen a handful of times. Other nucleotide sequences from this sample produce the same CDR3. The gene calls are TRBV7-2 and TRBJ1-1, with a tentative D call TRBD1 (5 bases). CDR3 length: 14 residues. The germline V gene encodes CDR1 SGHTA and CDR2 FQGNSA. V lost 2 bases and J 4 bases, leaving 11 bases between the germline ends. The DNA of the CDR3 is TGTGCCAGCAGCTTATCCGGGGGGGGCACTGAAGCTTTCTTT. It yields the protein CASSLSGGGTEAFF. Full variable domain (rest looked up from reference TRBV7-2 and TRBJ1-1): GAGVSQSPSNKVTEKGKDVELRCDPISGHTALYWYRQSLGQGLEFLIYFQGNSAPDKSGLPSDRFSAERTGGSVSTLTIQRTQQEDSAVYLCASSLSGGGTEAFFGQGTRLTVV.

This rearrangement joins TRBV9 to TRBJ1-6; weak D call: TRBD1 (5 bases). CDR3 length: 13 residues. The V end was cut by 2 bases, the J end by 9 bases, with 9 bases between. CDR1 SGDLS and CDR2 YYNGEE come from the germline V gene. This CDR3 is CASSVGGVSPLHF. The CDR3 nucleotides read TGTGCCAGCAGCGTTGGAGGGGTTTCACCCCTCCACTTT.

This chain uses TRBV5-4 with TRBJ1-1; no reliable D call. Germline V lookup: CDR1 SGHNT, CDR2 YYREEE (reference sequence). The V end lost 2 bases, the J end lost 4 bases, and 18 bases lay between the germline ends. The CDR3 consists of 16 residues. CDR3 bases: TGTGCCAGCAGCTTCCTTGGTTCGGGGTGGGGCACTGAAGCTTTCTTT. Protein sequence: CASSFLGSGWGTEAFF.